This TCR beta chain was captured in a study of blood T cell repertoires in COVID-19. Study overall: T cells, B-cell-depleted T cells, or PBMCs provided the cDNA or gDNA that served as material.

After removal of 8 bases from V and 1 base from J, the junction contained 9 bases not matched to a gene. Germline V gene data show CDR1 as SQVTM and CDR2 as ANQGSEA. The CDR3 length is 14 residues. Original processing notes: Counts of nucleated cells, estimated from reference gene primer amplification, were obtained. Sequenced by immunoSEQ multiplex PCR; TCRdb stores in-frame clones only, minus some. D and trimming were read from the DNA, whereas the V and J calls and clone size are those reported in that table. The profile shows under 130,000 clones, over 75% of them singletons. This clone was seen only a few times.

V usage is TRBV29-1 and J usage is TRBJ2-3; 7 bases are a match to TRBD2. The receptor's source is a human donor in a cohort sampled during active or convalescent COVID-19. Sequencing input: peripheral blood. CDR3 amino acids: CSPTSWARTDTQYF. In DNA form, the CDR3 reads TGCAGCCCGACTAGCTGGGCTCGCACAGATACGCAGTATTTT.